These 8 T cell receptor beta chains were sequenced from one sample in a study of blood T cell repertoires in COVID-19. Here immunoSEQ multiplex PCR was the method, and the copy in TCRdb shows in-frame clones only, minus some. The data show about 55,000 clones, roughly four fifths seen once. The specimen sequenced was peripheral blood. Every receptor here comes from a woman aged 55-75 years with acute or convalescent COVID-19.

This sequence joins TRBV4-2 and TRBJ2-3; D perhaps matches TRBD2 (6 bases). The CDR3 has 16 residues. The germline gives CDR1 LGHNA, CDR2 YNFKEQ. Trimming cost V 4 bases and J 3 bases, with 17 bases left between them. The CDR3 protein is CASSLAATRNTDTQYF. The CDR3 bases are TGTGCCAGCAGCCTCGCGGCGACTAGAAATACAGATACGCAGTATTTT.

This chain links TRBV7-7 with TRBJ2-7, with 10 bases aligning to TRBD1. J was trimmed by 3 bases and V by 5 bases; bases with no gene match: 4. The CDR3 spans 14 residues. Per germline, CDR1 SSHAT and CDR2 FNYEAQ (reference sequence). The chain's CDR3 is CASSQGQGNYEQYF. CDR3 sequence (DNA): TGTGCCAGCAGCCAGGGACAGGGGAACTACGAGCAGTACTTC.

The table lists this clone with a few counts. The J gene is TRBJ2-2, the V gene TRBV3-1 (or the pseudogene TRBV3-2), with 9 bases lining up with TRBD1. Trimming at V came to 4 bases and at J to 6 bases, leaving 6 bases not matched to a gene. The CDR3 contains 15 residues. CDR1 LGHDT and CDR2 YNNKEL come from the germline V gene (reference sequence). The CDR3, as DNA: TGTGCCAGCAGCCGACAGGGGGGGGCCTCCGGGGAGCTGTTTTTT. It encodes CASSRQGGASGELFF.

The V gene is TRBV6-5, the J gene TRBJ1-5, with no clear D. Deletions cut 8 bases from V and 9 bases from J, with 14 bases between. Germline assignment: CDR1 MNHEY and CDR2 SVGAGI. The CDR3 covers 12 residues. The CDR3 region has the DNA TGTGCCAGCGGCAGTTCAGGTGGGCCCCAGCATTTT. This sequence encodes CASGSSGGPQHF.

This chain uses TRBV7-9 with TRBJ1-2; 8 positions agree with TRBD1. The trim removed 4 bases at V and 8 bases at J, leaving 6 bases unmatched. CDR1 SEHNR and CDR2 FQNEAQ come from the germline V gene (reference sequence). The CDR3 consists of 13 residues. CDR3 residues: CASSSDRVKGYTF. The CDR3 DNA sequence: TGTGCCAGCAGCTCGGACAGGGTGAAGGGCTACACCTTC.

The CDR3 loop is CASRHRGAVNTEAFF. CDR3 nucleotides: TGTGCCAGCAGACACAGGGGAGCGGTGAACACTGAAGCTTTCTTT. This chain links TRBV3-1 (or the pseudogene TRBV3-2) with TRBJ1-1; 7 positions agree with TRBD1. Germline CDR1 and CDR2: LGHDT and YNNKEL (reference sequence). J lost 0 bases, V lost 6 bases, and 7 bases had no gene match. The CDR3 runs 15 residues.

V usage is TRBV5-1 and J usage is TRBJ2-7, with 16 bases that match TRBD2. CDR1 and CDR2 (germline): SGHRS, YFSETQ. This CDR3 has 16 amino acids. With V trimmed by 4 bases and J by 6 bases, 7 bases remained unmatched. This CDR3 reads CASSRGLAGGPGEQYF. The CDR3 DNA reads as TGCGCCAGCAGCCGGGGACTAGCGGGAGGGCCAGGCGAGCAGTACTTC.

The chain links TRBV10-3 to TRBJ1-5; 7 nucleotides agree with TRBD1. V lost 8 bases, J lost 0 bases, and 4 bases stayed unmatched. This CDR3 has 14 residues. Germline CDR1 and CDR2: ENHRY and SYGVKD. The CDR3 region is CAIQGTDSNQPQHF. DNA of the CDR3: TGTGCCATCCAGGGGACAGATAGCAATCAGCCCCAGCATTTT.